This TCR beta chain stems from a study of blood T cell repertoires in COVID-19. This CDR3 is 14 amino acids long. V was clipped by 1 base and J by 6 bases; unmatched bases: 3. The germline CDR1 and CDR2 sequences are LGHNA and YNFKEQ. Here immunoSEQ multiplex PCR was the method, and the copy in TCRdb shows in-frame clones only, minus some. Altogether around 300,000 clones are present, about 90% being singletons, with the ten largest covering around 2.1%. The sequence was collected from a woman younger than 45 who had recovered from COVID-19. Sequencing was carried out using peripheral blood. This chain connects TRBV4-2 to TRBJ2-1, with 7 bases that match TRBD1. This CDR3 is CASSQVRTGNEQFF. The CDR3 nucleotides are TGTGCCAGCAGCCAAGTCCGGACAGGCAATGAGCAGTTCTTC.